This TCR beta chain was captured in a study of T cells after yellow fever vaccination. Study-level information: Preparing low-cell-number fractions relied on SMART-Seq v4 Ultra Low Input.

This clonotype has just a few counts. CDR3 length: 13 amino acids. Germline V CDR1 and CDR2: DFQATT, SNEGSKA (reference sequence). V was shortened by 5 bases and J by 4 bases, with 14 bases between the two germline ends. TCR cDNA, made by 5'RACE template switching, carried an added universal primer site and UMIs. Using its own MiXCR run on the 5' RACE reads, TCRdb lists one record per CDR3 protein. The sample includes under 300,000 distinct CDR3 sequences, 13% seen only once; the top ten take roughly 0.5%. Sequenced material: CD4+ T cells sorted from PBMCs, taken 45 days after the yellow fever booster vaccination. This sequence originates from a man aged 25-45 years who received the YFV17D yellow fever vaccine. The chain couples TRBV20-1 to TRBJ2-5, with TRBD2 as a possible D gene (6 bases). CDR3 sequence reads: CSAQVEGRETQYF. CDR3 bases: TGCAGTGCTCAGGTGGAGGGGAGAGAGACCCAGTACTTC.